This T cell receptor beta chain was captured in a study of blood T cells in healthy people across ages. Study-wide findings and caveats: Observed TCR beta diversity per million T cells went down as age went up. This fall followed a roughly linear course with age. CMV status of donors was not determined, possibly confounding expanded clonotype changes.

Points on this clonotype: Its target is unknown.

The CDR3 is 16 residues long. V trimming: 6 bases; J trimming: 6 bases; junction bases outside the gene matches: 9. From germline, CDR1 is SGHTA and CDR2 FQGTGA. Through a sample-barcoded 5' primer and a J-beta primer mix, a second PCR was run for about 6 to 11 cycles. Individual samples furnished no less than 2.5 million CDR3-containing paired-end reads apiece. One entry per CDR3 protein, called by TCRdb with MiXCR from the 5' RACE reads. The sample consists of about 1 million distinct CDR3 sequences, 35% to 55% of them appearing once. The chain uses TRBV7-3 and TRBJ2-3; 13 positions agree with TRBD2. Specimen: blood. The TCR was taken from a woman in her sixties or seventies in good health. Written as DNA, the CDR3 is TGTGCCAGCAGTCTCACTAGCGGGGGGGCATCGGATACGCAGTATTTT. Its protein product is CASSLTSGGASDTQYF.